The 8 T cell receptor beta chains below all came from one sample that was sequenced in a study of blood T cell repertoires in COVID-19. The assay was immunoSEQ multiplex PCR, and TCRdb's table has in-frame clones only and misses some. The table has approximately 360,000 clones, 90% seen once. The sample consisted of peripheral blood. The receptors were sampled from a man between 18 and 35 years old with active or convalescent COVID-19.

The chain employs TRBV12-5 and TRBJ2-7; no reliable D call. The CDR3 covers 16 residues. Germline V gene lookup returns CDR1 LGHNT and CDR2 FRNRAP. Trimming stripped 3 bases from V and 0 bases from J, with 15 bases between. CDR3 nucleotides: TGTGCTAGTGGTTTCCCCCCGGAGTTTTACTCCTACGAGCAGTACTTC. Its protein product is CASGFPPEFYSYEQYF.

The rearrangement links TRBV29-1 to TRBJ1-4; 8 bases fit TRBD1. The germline V gene has CDR1 SQVTM and CDR2 ANQGSEA. This CDR3 spans 15 amino acids. V gave up 4 bases and J gave up 7 bases; unmatched junction bases: 11. The CDR3 sequence is CSVGPPAGGIEKLFF. In DNA form, the CDR3 reads TGCAGCGTTGGCCCTCCGGCAGGGGGCATTGAAAAACTGTTTTTT. Full variable domain (missing parts from reference TRBV29-1 and TRBJ1-4): SAVISQKPSRDICQRGTSLTIQCQVDSQVTMMFWYRQQPGQSLTLIATANQGSEATYESGFVIDKFPISRPNLTFSTLTVSNMSPEDSSIYLCSVGPPAGGIEKLFFGSGTQLSVL.

This chain connects TRBV3-1 (or the pseudogene TRBV3-2) to TRBJ1-2; TRBD1 aligns across 7 bases. The V segment lost 0 bases and the J segment 1 base; nucleotides outside the gene matches: 5. CDR1 and CDR2 (germline): LGHDT, YNNKEL (reference sequence). This CDR3 spans 16 amino acids. CDR3 DNA: TGTGCCAGCAGCCAAGATAGGGGACAGAATAACTATGGCTACACCTTC. This codes for CASSQDRGQNNYGYTF.

The chain couples TRBV29-1 to TRBJ2-1; tentative D call: TRBD2 (6 bases). Germline assignment: CDR1 SQVTM and CDR2 ANQGSEA. Between the trimmed V and J ends, which lost 6 bases and 0 bases, there was a span of 15 bases. CDR3 size: 15 residues. DNA of the CDR3: TGCAGCGTCGGTGGGACTGGAAGCTCCTACAATGAGCAGTTCTTC. Its translation: CSVGGTGSSYNEQFF.

Remarks on this clone: At the DNA level, this CDR3 is encoded by other sequences in the same sample as well. The chain couples TRBV27 to TRBJ1-2; possible D gene TRBD1, 6 bases. The CDR3 sequence is 14 residues long. Trimming removed 0 bases at V and 2 bases at J, with 7 bases between. Per germline, CDR1 MNHEY and CDR2 SMNVEV (reference sequence). The CDR3 DNA sequence: TGTGCCAGCAGTTTATCGGGGACAAACTATGGCTACACCTTC. This gives the protein CASSLSGTNYGYTF.

This chain links TRBV28 with TRBJ1-2; the match to TRBD1 covers 8 bases. J gave up 5 bases and V 4 bases, and 12 bases lay outside the gene matches. This CDR3 has 16 residues. Per the germline V gene, CDR1 is MDHEN and CDR2 is SYDVKM. In nucleotides, the CDR3 is TGTGCCAGCAGTTACCCGGGACAGGAGCTGCGGTATGGCTACACCTTC. Protein sequence: CASSYPGQELRYGYTF.

Here the CDR3 DNA reads TGTGCCAGCTCAAAACTGGAGTTCCACGAGCAGTACTTC. Amino acid sequence: CASSKLEFHEQYF. The J gene is TRBJ2-7, the V gene TRBV18, with D unresolved. The CDR3 is made up of 13 amino acids. The V gene's germline CDR1 is KGHSH and CDR2 LQKENI. The V gene lost 5 bases and the J gene lost 5 bases, with 13 bases spanning the gap.

The chain carries TRBV2 and TRBJ1-2, with D hard to call. V was trimmed by 4 bases and J by 0 bases, leaving 9 bases between them. CDR3 length: 14 residues. CDR1 and CDR2 (germline): SNHLY, FYNNEI. CDR3 coding DNA: TGTGCCAGCAGTGCGAATGGAGCTAACTATGGCTACACCTTC. Translated: CASSANGANYGYTF.